Included here is one T cell receptor beta chain sequence, with context. Its antigen is unknown. CDR3 size: 13 residues. Deletions cut 3 bases from V and 7 bases from J, with 12 bases between. Germline V CDR1 and CDR2: GTSNPN, SVGIG (reference sequence). The PCR had 60 Vbeta and 13 Jbeta primers. Clones were read by immunoSEQ multiplex PCR, and TCRdb kept only the in-frame ones, dropping some. Here the sample table reports fewer than 40,000 clones. The data are from a study of cytomegalovirus exposure and HLA in healthy donors. Regarding the study as a whole: In vitro data verified a few CMV-associated chains as specific for CMV antigens.

Sequencing used PBMCs. The TCR comes from a woman aged 40 to 49 in good health and CMV-seropositive. The gene calls are TRBV30 and TRBJ1-4; D is possibly TRBD1 (6 bases). For the CDR3, the DNA is TGTGCCTGGAGCGGGGGGGCGACTGAAAAACTGTTTTTT. Translating gives CAWSGGATEKLFF.